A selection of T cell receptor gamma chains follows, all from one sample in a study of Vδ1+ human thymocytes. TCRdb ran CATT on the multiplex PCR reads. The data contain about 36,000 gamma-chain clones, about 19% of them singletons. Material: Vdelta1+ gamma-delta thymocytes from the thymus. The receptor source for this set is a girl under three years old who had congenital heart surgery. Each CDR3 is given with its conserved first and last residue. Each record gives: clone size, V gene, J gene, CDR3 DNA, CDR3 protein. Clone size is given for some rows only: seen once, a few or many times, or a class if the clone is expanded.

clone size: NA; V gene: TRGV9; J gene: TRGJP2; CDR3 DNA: TGTGCCTTGTGGGAGGCCCGTAGTGATTGGATCAAGACGTTT; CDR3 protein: CALWEARSDWIKTF
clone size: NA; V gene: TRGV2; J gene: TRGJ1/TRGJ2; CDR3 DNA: TGTGCCACCTGGGACGAACCGAATTATTATAAGAAACTCTTT; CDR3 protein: CATWDEPNYYKKLF
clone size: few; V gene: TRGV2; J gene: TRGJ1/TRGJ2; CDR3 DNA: TGTGCCACCTGGGACGGGCCGGGGAATTATTATAAGAAACTCTTT; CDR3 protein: CATWDGPGNYYKKLF
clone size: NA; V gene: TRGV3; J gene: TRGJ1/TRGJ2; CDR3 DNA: TGTGCCACCTGGGACAGGCTATCTCGGGTATGTTGGGAGAAACTCTTT; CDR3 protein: CATWDRLSRVCWEKLF
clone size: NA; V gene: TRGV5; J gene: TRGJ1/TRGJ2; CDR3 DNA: TGTGCCACCTGGGACAGGCGGCGGTATTATAAGAAACTCTTT; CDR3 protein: CATWDRRRYYKKLF
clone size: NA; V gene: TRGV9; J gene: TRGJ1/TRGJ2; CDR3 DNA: TGTGCCTTGTGGGAGGTGCGGGGGATAAAGAAACTCTTT; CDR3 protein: CALWEVRGIKKLF
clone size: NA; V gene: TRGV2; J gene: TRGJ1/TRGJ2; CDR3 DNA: TGTGCCACCTGGGATGGCCAAAATTTTAAGAAACTCTTT; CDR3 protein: CATWDGQNFKKLF
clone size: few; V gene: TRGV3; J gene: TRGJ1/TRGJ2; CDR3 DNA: TGTGCCACCTGGGTCTTTTATTATAAGAAACTCTTT; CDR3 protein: CATWVFYYKKLF
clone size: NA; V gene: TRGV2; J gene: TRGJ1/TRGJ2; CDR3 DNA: TGTGCCACCTGGGACGGCCCTAAACTCTTT; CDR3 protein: CATWDGPKLF
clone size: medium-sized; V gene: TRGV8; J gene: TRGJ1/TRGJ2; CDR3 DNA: TGTGCCACCTGGGAGCCGAATTATTATAAGAAACTCTTT; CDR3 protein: CATWEPNYYKKLF
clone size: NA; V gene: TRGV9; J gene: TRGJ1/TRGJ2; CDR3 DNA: TGTGCCTTGTGGGAAGTAACGAAACTCTTT; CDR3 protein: CALWEVTKLF
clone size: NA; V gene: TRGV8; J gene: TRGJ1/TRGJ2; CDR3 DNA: TGTGCCACCTGGGATCAGGGGTATTATAAGAAACTCTTT; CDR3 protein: CATWDQGYYKKLF
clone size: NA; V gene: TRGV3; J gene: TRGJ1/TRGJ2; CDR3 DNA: TGTGCCACCTGGGACAGACCATTTACGTGTTATAAGAAACTCTTT; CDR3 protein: CATWDRPFTCYKKLF